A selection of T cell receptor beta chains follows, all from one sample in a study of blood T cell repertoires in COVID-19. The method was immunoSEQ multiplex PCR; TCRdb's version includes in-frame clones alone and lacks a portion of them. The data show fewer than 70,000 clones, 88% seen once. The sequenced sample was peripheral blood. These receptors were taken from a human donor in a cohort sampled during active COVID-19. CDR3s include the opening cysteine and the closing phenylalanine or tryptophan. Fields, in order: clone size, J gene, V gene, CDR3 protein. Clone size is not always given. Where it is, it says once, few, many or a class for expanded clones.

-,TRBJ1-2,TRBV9,CASSATQYPGTGPLNYGYTF
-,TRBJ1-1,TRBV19,CASTQTPGQGNTEAFF
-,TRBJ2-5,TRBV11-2,CASSLVVLAGGAQGTQYF
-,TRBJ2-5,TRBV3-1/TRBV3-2,CASSQPTGGSWETQYF
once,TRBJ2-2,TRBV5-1,CASSLGTPNTGELFF
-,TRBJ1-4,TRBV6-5,CASRRDSNEKLFF
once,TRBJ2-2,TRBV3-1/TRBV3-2,CASSQGGRGRTGELFF
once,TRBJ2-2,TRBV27,CASSQAGTNTGELFF
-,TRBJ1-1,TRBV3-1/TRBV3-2,CASRRRGYTEAFF
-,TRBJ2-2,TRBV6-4,CASSESATGELFF
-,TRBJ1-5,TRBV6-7,CASSGVGTGSNQPQHF
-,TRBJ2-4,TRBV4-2,CASSQVMSGGAGAKNIQYF
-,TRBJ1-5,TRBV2,CASSEGEEAKPQHF
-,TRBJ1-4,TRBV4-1,CASSLTVGTGTVNEKLFF
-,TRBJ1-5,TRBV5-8,CASSSGEGHSNQPQHF
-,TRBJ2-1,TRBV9,CASSRSAALSGSSYNEQFF
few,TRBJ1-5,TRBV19,CASSIAAVPNQPQHF
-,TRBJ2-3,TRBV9,CASSGRAGVPDTQYF
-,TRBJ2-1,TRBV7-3,CASSRRAGGSNEQFF
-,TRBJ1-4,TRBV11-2,CASSGGDEKLFF
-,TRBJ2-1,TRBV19,CASSIHDSAGGPEQFF
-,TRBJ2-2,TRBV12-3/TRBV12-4,CASSTGDTGELFF
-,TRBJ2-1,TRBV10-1,CASSEVGQGYNEQFF
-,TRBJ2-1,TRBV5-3,CARSQGRAEGSYNEQFF
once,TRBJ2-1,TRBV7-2,CASSSESSYNEQFF
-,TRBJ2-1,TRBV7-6,CASSFSGREHNEQFF
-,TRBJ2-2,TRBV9,CASSRGATNTGELFF
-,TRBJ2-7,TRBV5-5,CASSLTGTGSYEQYF
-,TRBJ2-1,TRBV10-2,CASSLLAGGYNEQFF
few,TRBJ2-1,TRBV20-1,CSASPGLAGGRPNEQFF
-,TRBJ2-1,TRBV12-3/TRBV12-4,CASSRTENEQFF
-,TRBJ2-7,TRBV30,CAWKGRVNYEQYF
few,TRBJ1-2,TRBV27,CASKDQGRAGYTF
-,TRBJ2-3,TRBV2,CASSEASGRALTDTQYF
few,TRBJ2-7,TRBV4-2,CASSQEPGQTSYEQYF
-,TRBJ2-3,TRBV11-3,CASSPRTGLDTQYF
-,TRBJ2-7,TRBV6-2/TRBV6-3,CASSYDYGQGPRSYEQYF
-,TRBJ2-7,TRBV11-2,CASSRELNYEQYF
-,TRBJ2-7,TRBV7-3,CASSLQGNYEQYF
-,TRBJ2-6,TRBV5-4,CASSQDRTGANVLTF